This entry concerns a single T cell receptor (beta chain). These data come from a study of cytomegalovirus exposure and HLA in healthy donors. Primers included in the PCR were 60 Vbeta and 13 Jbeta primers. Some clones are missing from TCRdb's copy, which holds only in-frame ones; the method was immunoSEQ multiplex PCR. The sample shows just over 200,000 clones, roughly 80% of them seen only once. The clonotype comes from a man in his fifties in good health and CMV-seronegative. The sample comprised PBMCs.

CDR3 residues: CASSRNEKLFF. The CDR3 region has the DNA TGTGCCAGTAGTCGTAATGAAAAACTGTTTTTT. This rearrangement joins TRBV19 to TRBJ1-4; D is unclear. The ends were cut back, 5 bases at V and 4 bases at J, with 2 bases in the middle. CDR1 is LNHDA, CDR2 SQIVND, per germline (reference sequence). CDR3 length equals 11 residues.